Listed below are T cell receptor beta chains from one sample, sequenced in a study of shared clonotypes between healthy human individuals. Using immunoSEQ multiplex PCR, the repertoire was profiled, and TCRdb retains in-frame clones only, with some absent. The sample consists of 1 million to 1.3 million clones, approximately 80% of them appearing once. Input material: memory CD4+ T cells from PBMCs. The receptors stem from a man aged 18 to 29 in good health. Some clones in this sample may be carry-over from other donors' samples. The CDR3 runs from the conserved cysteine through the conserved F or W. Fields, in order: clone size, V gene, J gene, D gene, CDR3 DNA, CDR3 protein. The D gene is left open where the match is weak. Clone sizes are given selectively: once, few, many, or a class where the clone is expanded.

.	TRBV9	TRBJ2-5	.	TGTGCCAGCAGCCGTAGTGGAGAGACCCAGTACTTC	CASSRSGETQYF
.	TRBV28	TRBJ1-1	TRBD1	TGTGCCAGCAGTCAAAGACAGGGGTCTACTGAAGCTTTCTTT	CASSQRQGSTEAFF
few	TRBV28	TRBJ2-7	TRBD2	TGTGCCAGCAGTCCCGGGGGGAGCTCCTACGAGCAGTACTTC	CASSPGGSSYEQYF
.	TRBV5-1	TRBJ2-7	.	TGCGCCAGCGGAACTGGGGGTCCAACCTACGAGCAGTACTTC	CASGTGGPTYEQYF
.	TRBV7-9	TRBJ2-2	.	TGTGCCAGCGGCCGCGGGGTAGTGGACACCGGGGAGCTGTTTTTT	CASGRGVVDTGELFF
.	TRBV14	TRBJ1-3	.	TGTGCCAGCAGGCCCGCCGGGGCTGGAAACACCATATATTTT	CASRPAGAGNTIYF
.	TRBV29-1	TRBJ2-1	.	TGCAGCGTTGAAGGGGGCCTAAGTACGGGTACCCAGTTCTTC	CSVEGGLSTGTQFF
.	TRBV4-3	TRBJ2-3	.	TGCGCCAGCAGCCCTGAGGCTAGACCTAGTGATACGCAGTATTTT	CASSPEARPSDTQYF
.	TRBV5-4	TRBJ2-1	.	TGTGCCAGCAGCTTGACAGACAATGAGCAGTTCTTC	CASSLTDNEQFF
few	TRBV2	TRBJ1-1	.	TGTGCCAGCAGTGAAGGTTTTGGGTCTCAGGGACCGAACACTGAAGCTTTCTTT	CASSEGFGSQGPNTEAFF
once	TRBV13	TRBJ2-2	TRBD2	TGTGCCAGCAGGGGGCTAGCGGGAATGCGGTTTACCGGGGAGCTGTTTTTT	CASRGLAGMRFTGELFF
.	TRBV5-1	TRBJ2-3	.	TGCGCCAGCAGCCTGGAGTATACGCAGTATTTT	CASSLEYTQYF
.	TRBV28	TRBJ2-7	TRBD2	TGTGCCAGCAGGTCATCGGGACTAGCGGGGACCTACGAGCAGTACTTC	CASRSSGLAGTYEQYF
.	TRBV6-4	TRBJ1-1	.	TGTGCCAGCAGTGTGACTTTGAACACTGAAGCTTTCTTT	CASSVTLNTEAFF
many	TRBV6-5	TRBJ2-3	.	TGTGCCAGCAGTTACGAGGGCACCTACACAGATACGCAGTATTTT	CASSYEGTYTDTQYF
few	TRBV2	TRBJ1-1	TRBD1	TGTGCCAGCAGGGACAGGTCGGGGACTGAAGCTTTCTTT	CASRDRSGTEAFF
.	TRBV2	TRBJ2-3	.	TGTGCCAGCAATCCCCAGGGTGGTTCAGATACGCAGTATTTT	CASNPQGGSDTQYF
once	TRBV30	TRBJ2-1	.	TGTGCCTGGAGCATAACCCTTTACAATGAGCAGTTCTTC	CAWSITLYNEQFF
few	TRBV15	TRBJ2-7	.	TGTGCCACCAGCAGAGTAGACACCACGGGCTCCTACGAGCAGTACTTC	CATSRVDTTGSYEQYF
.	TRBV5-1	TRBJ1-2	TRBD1	TGCGCCAGCAGCCCTGAGGGGGCGGCAGGCTACACCTTC	CASSPEGAAGYTF
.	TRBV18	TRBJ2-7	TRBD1	TGTGCCAGCTCTCCCGACAGGGAAGGCGAGCAGTACTTC	CASSPDREGEQYF
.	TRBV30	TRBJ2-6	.	TGTGCCTGGAGTAAGGGGTCTGGGGCCAACGTCCTGACTTTC	CAWSKGSGANVLTF
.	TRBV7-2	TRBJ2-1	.	TGTGCCAGCAGCCCTTCGAGAGTCGGGAGATCCAATGAGCAGTTCTTC	CASSPSRVGRSNEQFF
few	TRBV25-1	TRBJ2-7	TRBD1	TGTGCCAGCCGGGGACAGGGGGCGGGGGAGCAGTACTTC	CASRGQGAGEQYF
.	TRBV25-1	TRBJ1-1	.	TGTGCCAGCAGCTCGGGTGAGTCATTGCTCACTGAAGCTTTCTTT	CASSSGESLLTEAFF
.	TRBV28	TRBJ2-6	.	TGTGCCAGCAGTGTTCCTATTGGGGCCAACGTCCTGACTTTC	CASSVPIGANVLTF
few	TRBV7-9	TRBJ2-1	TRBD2	TGTGCCAGCAGCAGTAGGGGTACGGGGGGCTCCTACAATGAGCAGTTCTTC	CASSSRGTGGSYNEQFF
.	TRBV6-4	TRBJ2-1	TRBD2	TGTGCCAGCAGTGCCCAGCTAGCGGGAGTCTACAATGAGCAGTTCTTC	CASSAQLAGVYNEQFF
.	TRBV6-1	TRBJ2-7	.	TGTGCCAGCAGTGAATCCCAGGGGATCGGAGATAAGCAGTACTTC	CASSESQGIGDKQYF
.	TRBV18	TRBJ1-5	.	TGTGCCAGCTCACCAACAGGAAATCAGCCCCAGCATTTT	CASSPTGNQPQHF
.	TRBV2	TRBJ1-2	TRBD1	TGTGCCAGCAGTGAAACCCGGGACAGCTATGGCTACACCTTC	CASSETRDSYGYTF
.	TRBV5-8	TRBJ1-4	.	TGTGCCAGCAGCTTCGGGGGAGGAACTAATGAAAAACTGTTTTTT	CASSFGGGTNEKLFF
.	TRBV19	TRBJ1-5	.	TGTGCCAGTAGAAAACTGGCGGGACGTAGCGATCAGCCCCAGCATTTT	CASRKLAGRSDQPQHF
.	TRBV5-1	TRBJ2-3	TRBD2	TGCGCCAGCAGCCCTGCGGGCGGGAGAGATACGCAGTATTTT	CASSPAGGRDTQYF
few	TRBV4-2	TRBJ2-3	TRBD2	TGTGCCAGCAGCCAAGATAGCGGGAGGGCAAATACGCAGTATTTT	CASSQDSGRANTQYF
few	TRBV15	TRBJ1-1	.	TGTGCCACCAGCAGGACTCTCGGTATGGACACTGAAGCTTTCTTT	CATSRTLGMDTEAFF
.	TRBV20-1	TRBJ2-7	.	TGCAGTGCTATTCCCAAATACGAGCAGTACTTC	CSAIPKYEQYF
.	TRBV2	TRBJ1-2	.	TGTGCCAGCAGTGAACGGCAGGGTGATGGCTACACCTTC	CASSERQGDGYTF
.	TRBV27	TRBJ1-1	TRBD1	TGTGCCAGCGGCCGGGACAGGGGTTTGAAGACTGAAGCTTTCTTT	CASGRDRGLKTEAFF
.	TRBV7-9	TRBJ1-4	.	TGTGCCAGCACCTCCTCGGCGGGAGGGGAAAAACTGTTTTTT	CASTSSAGGEKLFF
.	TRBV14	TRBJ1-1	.	TGTGCCAGCAGCCAATCTAGACAATTGGGAGCTTTCTTT	CASSQSRQLGAFF